The entry below describes one T cell receptor beta chain. This sample was taken from a study of T cell changes during pregnancy in multiple sclerosis. The CDR3 extends over 11 amino acids. Trimming removed 7 bases from V and 3 bases from J, with 7 bases in between. Germline V gene data show CDR1 as MNHEY and CDR2 as SMNVEV (reference sequence). Measured with immunoSEQ multiplex PCR; TCRdb has only the in-frame clones, and not every one. The sample consists of 90,000 to 130,000 clones, more than 85% of them appearing once. Material: peripheral blood, obtained in the third trimester of pregnancy. The rearrangement uses TRBV27 and TRBJ2-7; D possibly corresponds to TRBD1 (6 bases). The receptor was isolated from a female donor with multiple sclerosis, enrolled in a pregnancy study. The CDR3 spells CASTDSYEQYF. CDR3 DNA sequence: TGTGCCAGCACGGACAGCTACGAGCAGTACTTC.